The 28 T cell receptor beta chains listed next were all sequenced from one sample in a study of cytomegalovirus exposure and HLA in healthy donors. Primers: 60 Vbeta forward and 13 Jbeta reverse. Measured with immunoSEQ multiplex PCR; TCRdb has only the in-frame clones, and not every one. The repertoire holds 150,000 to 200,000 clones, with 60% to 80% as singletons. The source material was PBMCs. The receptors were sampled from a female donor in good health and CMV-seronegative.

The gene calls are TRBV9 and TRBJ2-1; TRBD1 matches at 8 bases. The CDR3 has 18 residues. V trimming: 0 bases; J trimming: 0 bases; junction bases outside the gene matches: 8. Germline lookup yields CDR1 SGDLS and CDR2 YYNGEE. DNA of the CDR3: TGTGCCAGCAGCGTAGCTACAGGGGGGCACAACTCCTACAATGAGCAGTTCTTC. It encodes CASSVATGGHNSYNEQFF. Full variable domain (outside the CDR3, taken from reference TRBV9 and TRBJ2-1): DSGVTQTPKHLITATGQRVTLRCSPRSGDLSVYWYQQSLDQGLQFLIQYYNGEERAKGNILERFSAQQFPDLHSELNLSSLELGDSALYFCASSVATGGHNSYNEQFFGPGTRLTVL.

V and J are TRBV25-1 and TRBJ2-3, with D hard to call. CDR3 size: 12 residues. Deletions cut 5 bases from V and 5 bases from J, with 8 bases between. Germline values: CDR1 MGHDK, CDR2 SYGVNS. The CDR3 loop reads CASSTPGDTQYF. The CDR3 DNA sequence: TGTGCCAGCAGTACGCCCGGAGATACGCAGTATTTT.

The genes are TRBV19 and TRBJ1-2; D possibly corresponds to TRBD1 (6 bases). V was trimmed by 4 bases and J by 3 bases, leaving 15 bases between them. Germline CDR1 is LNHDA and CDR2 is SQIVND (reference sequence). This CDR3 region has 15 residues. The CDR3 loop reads CASSTNRARDYGYTF. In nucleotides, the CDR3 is TGTGCCAGTAGTACGAACAGGGCTCGGGACTATGGCTACACCTTC.

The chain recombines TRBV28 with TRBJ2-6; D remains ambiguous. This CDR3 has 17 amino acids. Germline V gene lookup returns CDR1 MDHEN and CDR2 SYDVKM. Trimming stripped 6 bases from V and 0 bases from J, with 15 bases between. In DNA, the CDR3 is TGTGCCAGCAGGTCGGGTGTCCCTCGCTCTGGGGCCAACGTCCTGACTTTC. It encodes CASRSGVPRSGANVLTF.

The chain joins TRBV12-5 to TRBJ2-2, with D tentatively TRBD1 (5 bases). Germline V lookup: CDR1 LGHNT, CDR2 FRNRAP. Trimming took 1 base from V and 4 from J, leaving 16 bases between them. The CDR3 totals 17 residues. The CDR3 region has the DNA TGTGCTAGTGGTTTGGACCAATCAGGGATGGGCACCGGGGAGCTGTTTTTT. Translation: CASGLDQSGMGTGELFF.

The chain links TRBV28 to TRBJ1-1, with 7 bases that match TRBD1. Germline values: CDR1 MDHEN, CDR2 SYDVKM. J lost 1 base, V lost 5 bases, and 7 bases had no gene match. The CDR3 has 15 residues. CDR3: CASSKRTGANTEAFF. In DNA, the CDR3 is TGTGCCAGCAGTAAACGGACAGGTGCGAACACTGAAGCTTTCTTT.

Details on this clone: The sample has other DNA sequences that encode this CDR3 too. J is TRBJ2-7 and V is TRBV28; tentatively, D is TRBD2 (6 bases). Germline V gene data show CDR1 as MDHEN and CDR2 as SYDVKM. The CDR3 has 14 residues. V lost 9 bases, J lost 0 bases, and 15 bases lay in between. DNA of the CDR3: TGTGCCAGTAGGCCAACGGGACTCTCCTACGAGCAGTACTTC. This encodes CASRPTGLSYEQYF.

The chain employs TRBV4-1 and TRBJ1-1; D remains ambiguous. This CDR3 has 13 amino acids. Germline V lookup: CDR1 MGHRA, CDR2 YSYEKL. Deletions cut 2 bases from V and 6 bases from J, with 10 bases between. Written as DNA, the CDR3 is TGCGCCAGCAGCCAATTTGATCACTCTGAAGCTTTCTTT. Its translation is CASSQFDHSEAFF.

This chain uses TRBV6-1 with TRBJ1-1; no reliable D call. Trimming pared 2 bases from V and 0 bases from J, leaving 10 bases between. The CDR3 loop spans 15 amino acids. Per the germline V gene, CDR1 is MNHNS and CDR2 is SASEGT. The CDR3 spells CASSELVNLNTEAFF. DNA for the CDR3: TGTGCCAGCAGTGAATTAGTCAACCTGAACACTGAAGCTTTCTTT.

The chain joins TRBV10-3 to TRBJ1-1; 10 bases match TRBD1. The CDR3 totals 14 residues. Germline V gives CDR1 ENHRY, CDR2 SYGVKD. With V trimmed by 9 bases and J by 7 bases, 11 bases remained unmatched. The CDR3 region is CAITGDRGGGEAFF. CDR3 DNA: TGTGCCATAACGGGGGACAGGGGAGGTGGTGAAGCTTTCTTT.

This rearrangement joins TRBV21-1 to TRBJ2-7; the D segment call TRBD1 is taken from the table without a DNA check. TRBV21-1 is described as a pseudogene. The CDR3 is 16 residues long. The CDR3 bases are TGTGCCAGCAGCAAAGGTACCGGACAGCAAACCTACGAGCAGTACTTC. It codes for CASSKGTGQQTYEQYF.

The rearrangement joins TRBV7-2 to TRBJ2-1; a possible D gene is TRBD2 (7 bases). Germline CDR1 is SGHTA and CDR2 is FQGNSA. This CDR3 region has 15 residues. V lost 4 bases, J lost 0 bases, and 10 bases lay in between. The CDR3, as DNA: TGTGCCAGCAGCTCGGGGGGCCCCTCCTACAATGAGCAGTTCTTC. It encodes CASSSGGPSYNEQFF. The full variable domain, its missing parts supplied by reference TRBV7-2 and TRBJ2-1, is GAGVSQSPSNKVTEKGKDVELRCDPISGHTALYWYRQSLGQGLEFLIYFQGNSAPDKSGLPSDRFSAERTGGSVSTLTIQRTQQEDSAVYLCASSSGGPSYNEQFFGPGTRLTVL.

The CDR3 nucleotides are TGTGCCACCACTTTCGCAAGGGGGTCTTACAATGAGCAGTTCTTC. This sequence encodes CATTFARGSYNEQFF. The chain has TRBV6-5 and TRBJ2-1; weak D call: TRBD1 (6 bases). The CDR3 covers 15 residues. V was clipped by 10 bases and J by 4 bases, with 20 bases between them. Germline assignment: CDR1 MNHEY and CDR2 SVGAGI.

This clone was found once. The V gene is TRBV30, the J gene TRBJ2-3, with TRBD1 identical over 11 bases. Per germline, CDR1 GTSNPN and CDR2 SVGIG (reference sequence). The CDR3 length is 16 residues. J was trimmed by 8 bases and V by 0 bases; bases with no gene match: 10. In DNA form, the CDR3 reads TGTGCCTGGAGTGTACCGGGACAGGGGGGAGTAGGTACGCAGTATTTT. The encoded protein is CAWSVPGQGGVGTQYF.

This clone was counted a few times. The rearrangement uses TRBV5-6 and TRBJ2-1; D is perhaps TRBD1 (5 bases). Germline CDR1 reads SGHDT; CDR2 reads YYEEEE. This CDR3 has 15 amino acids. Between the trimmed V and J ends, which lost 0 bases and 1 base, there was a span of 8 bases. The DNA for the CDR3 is TGTGCCAGCAGCTTGGGGACACCTTCCTACAATGAGCAGTTCTTC. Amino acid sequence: CASSLGTPSYNEQFF.

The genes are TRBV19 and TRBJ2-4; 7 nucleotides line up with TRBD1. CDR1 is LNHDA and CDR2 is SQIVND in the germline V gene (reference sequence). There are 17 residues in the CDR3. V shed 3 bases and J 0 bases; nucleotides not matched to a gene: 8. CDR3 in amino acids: CASSILMGQLAKNIQYF. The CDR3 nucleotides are TGTGCCAGTAGTATCCTTATGGGACAGCTAGCCAAAAACATTCAGTACTTC.

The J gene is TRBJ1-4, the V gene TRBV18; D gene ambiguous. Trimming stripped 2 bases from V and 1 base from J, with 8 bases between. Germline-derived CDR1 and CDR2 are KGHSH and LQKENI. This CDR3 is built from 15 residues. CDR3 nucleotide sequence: TGTGCCAGCTCACCAACGACACTAACTAATGAAAAACTGTTTTTT. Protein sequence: CASSPTTLTNEKLFF.

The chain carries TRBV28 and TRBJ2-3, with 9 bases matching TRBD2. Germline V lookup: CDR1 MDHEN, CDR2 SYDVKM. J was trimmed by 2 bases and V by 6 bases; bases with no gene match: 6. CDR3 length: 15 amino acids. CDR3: CASRPGLAATDTQYF. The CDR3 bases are TGTGCCAGCAGACCGGGACTAGCAGCCACAGATACGCAGTATTTT.

The CDR3 loop reads CASSARTGRSSYNEQFF. The DNA of the CDR3 is TGTGCCAGCAGTGCCAGGACAGGGAGGTCCTCTTACAATGAGCAGTTCTTC. J is TRBJ2-1 and V is TRBV2; 8 bases are a match to TRBD1. Per germline, CDR1 SNHLY and CDR2 FYNNEI. V lost 4 bases and J lost 4; bases outside the gene matches: 12. This CDR3 contains 17 residues. The variable domain in full, completed from reference TRBV2 and TRBJ2-1, reads EPEVTQTPSHQVTQMGQEVILRCVPISNHLYFYWYRQILGQKVEFLVSFYNNEISEKSEIFDDQFSVERPDGSNFTLKIRSTKLEDSAMYFCASSARTGRSSYNEQFFGPGTRLTVL.

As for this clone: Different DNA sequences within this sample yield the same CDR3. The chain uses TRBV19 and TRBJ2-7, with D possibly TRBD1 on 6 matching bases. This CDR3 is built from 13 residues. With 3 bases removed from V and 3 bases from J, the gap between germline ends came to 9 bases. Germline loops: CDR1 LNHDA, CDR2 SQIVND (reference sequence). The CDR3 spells CASSIGRGYEQYF. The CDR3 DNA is TGTGCCAGTAGTATTGGCAGGGGCTACGAGCAGTACTTC.

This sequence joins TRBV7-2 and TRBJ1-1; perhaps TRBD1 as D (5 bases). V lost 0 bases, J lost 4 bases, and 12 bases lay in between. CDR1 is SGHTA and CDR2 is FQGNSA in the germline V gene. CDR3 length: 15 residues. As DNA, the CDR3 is TGTGCCAGCAGCTTAGCGCAAGGGGTGGGCACTGAAGCTTTCTTT. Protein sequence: CASSLAQGVGTEAFF.

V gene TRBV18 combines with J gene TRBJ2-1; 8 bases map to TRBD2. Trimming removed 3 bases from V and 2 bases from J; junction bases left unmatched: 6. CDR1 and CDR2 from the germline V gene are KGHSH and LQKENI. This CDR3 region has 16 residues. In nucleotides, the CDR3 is TGTGCCAGCTCACCGGGACTAGAGCTGACCTACAATGAGCAGTTCTTC. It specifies CASSPGLELTYNEQFF.

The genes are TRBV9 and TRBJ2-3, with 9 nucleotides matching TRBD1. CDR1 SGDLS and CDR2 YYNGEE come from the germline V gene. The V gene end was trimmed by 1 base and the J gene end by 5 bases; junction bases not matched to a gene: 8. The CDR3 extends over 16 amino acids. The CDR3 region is CASSVLFGTGIDTQYF. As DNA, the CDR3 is TGTGCCAGCAGCGTACTGTTTGGGACAGGGATAGATACGCAGTATTTT.

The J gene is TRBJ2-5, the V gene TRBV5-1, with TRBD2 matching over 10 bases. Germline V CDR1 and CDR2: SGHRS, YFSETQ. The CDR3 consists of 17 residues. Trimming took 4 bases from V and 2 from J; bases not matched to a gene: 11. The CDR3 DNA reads TGCGCCAGCAGCCCCACCGGGACTAGCGAGTTTCAAGAGACCCAGTACTTC. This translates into CASSPTGTSEFQETQYF.

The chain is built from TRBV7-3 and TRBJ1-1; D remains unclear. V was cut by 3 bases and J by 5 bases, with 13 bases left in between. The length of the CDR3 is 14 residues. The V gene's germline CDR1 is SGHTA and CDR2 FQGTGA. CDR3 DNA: TGTGCCAGCAGCTTGGGCGGTACGGGAACTGAAGCTTTCTTT. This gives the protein CASSLGGTGTEAFF.

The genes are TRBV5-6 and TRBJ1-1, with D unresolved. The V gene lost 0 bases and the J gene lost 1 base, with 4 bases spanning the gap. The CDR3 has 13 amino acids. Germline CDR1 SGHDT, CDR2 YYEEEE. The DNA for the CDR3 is TGTGCCAGCAGCTTGGAGAGGAACACTGAAGCTTTCTTT. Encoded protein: CASSLERNTEAFF. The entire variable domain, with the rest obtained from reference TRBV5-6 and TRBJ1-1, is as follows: DAGVTQSPTHLIKTRGQQVTLRCSPKSGHDTVSWYQQALGQGPQFIFQYYEEEERQRGNFPDRFSGHQFPNYSSELNVNALLLGDSALYLCASSLERNTEAFFGQGTRLTVV.

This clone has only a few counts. This chain's CDR3 is CASSGLMNQPQHF. CDR3 coding DNA: TGTGCCAGCAGTGGACTGATGAATCAGCCCCAGCATTTT. This chain joins TRBV27 and TRBJ1-5, with unresolved D. V was trimmed by 5 bases and J by 4 bases, leaving 9 bases between them. The germline V gene encodes CDR1 MNHEY and CDR2 SMNVEV (reference sequence). The CDR3 sequence is 13 residues long.

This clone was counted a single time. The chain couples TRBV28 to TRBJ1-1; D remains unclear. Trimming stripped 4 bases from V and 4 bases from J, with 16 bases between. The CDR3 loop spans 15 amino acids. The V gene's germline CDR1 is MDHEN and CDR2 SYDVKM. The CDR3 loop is CASSSGPGGGTEAFF. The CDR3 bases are TGTGCCAGCAGTTCGGGCCCCGGAGGCGGCACTGAAGCTTTCTTT.